The text below deals with one TCR beta chain. Antigen unknown. Germline V gives CDR1 SGDLS, CDR2 YYNGEE. The J segment lost 4 bases and the V segment lost 1 base, leaving 3 bases of the junction unmatched. CDR3 size: 15 residues. The sample originates from a study of beta chain features in type 1 diabetes. Points from the study as a whole: Naive, central memory and Treg TCRB repertoires seemed to resemble each other more closely in patients than they did in healthy donors.

Sequenced material consisted of expressed TCRB transcripts (all of the isolated RNA was reverse transcribed). TCRdb keeps only in-frame clones here, not all; method: immunoSEQ multiplex PCR. The repertoire consists of 300,000 to 400,000 clones, with 9.5% to 11% occurring once and the leading ten covering 0.015% to 0.02%. Sequencing was done on a sample of naive CD4+ T cells from blood. This chain joins TRBV9 and TRBJ2-2; 8 nucleotides match TRBD1. The receptor was derived from a young woman in good health. The CDR3 reads CASSVLTGGTGELFF. The CDR3 coding sequence is TGTGCCAGCAGCGTACTCACAGGGGGCACCGGGGAGCTGTTTTTT. The whole variable domain, filled in from reference TRBV9 and TRBJ2-2, reads DSGVTQTPKHLITATGQRVTLRCSPRSGDLSVYWYQQSLDQGLQFLIQYYNGEERAKGNILERFSAQQFPDLHSELNLSSLELGDSALYFCASSVLTGGTGELFFGEGSRLTVL.